A single sample is the source of the 14 T cell receptor beta chains below, sequenced in a study of blood T cell repertoires in COVID-19. Generated by immunoSEQ multiplex PCR, the TCRdb table keeps only in-frame clones and is missing some. The sample lists about 340,000 clones, more than 90% occurring once. The source material was PBMCs or T cells enriched from blood (not recorded which). These receptors came from a woman aged 25 to 39 who had recovered from COVID-19.

This clone appeared once. This chain joins TRBV19 and TRBJ2-7, with D possibly TRBD1 on 5 matching bases. With 4 bases removed from V and 2 bases from J, the gap between germline ends came to 12 bases. The CDR3 extends over 14 amino acids. The germline V gene has CDR1 LNHDA and CDR2 SQIVND (reference sequence). The CDR3 reads CASSKAGHTYEQYF. CDR3 sequence (DNA): TGTGCCAGTAGTAAGGCAGGACACACCTACGAGCAGTACTTC.

J is TRBJ2-3 and V is TRBV6-4; TRBD2 matches at 12 bases. The CDR3 is 13 amino acids. Germline CDR1 is MRHNA and CDR2 is SNTAGT. V lost 5 bases, J lost 6 bases, and 0 bases stayed unmatched. The CDR3 reads CASSLAGGDTQYF. CDR3 DNA sequence: TGTGCCAGCAGTCTAGCGGGAGGGGATACGCAGTATTTT.

The CDR3 protein is CASSRGQGKYEQFF. CDR3 bases: TGTGCCAGCAGTCGTGGACAGGGAAAATATGAGCAGTTCTTC. The V gene is TRBV6-5, the J gene TRBJ2-1, with 8 bases identical to TRBD1. The CDR3 consists of 14 residues. V was clipped by 5 bases and J by 8 bases; unmatched bases: 8. The V gene's germline CDR1 is MNHEY and CDR2 SVGAGI.

The chain recombines TRBV28 with TRBJ1-4; 8 bases agree with TRBD1. The trim removed 5 bases at V and 5 bases at J, leaving 7 bases unmatched. Germline V lookup: CDR1 MDHEN, CDR2 SYDVKM. The CDR3 sequence is 15 residues long. In DNA, the CDR3 is TGTGCCAGCAGTACCGCAGGGGGCTTCAATGAAAAACTGTTTTTT. This sequence encodes CASSTAGGFNEKLFF. The variable domain in full, with the rest retrieved from reference TRBV28 and TRBJ1-4, is DVKVTQSSRYLVKRTGEKVFLECVQDMDHENMFWYRQDPGLGLRLIYFSYDVKMKEKGDIPEGYSVSREKKERFSLILESASTNQTSMYLCASSTAGGFNEKLFFGSGTQLSVL.

The chain couples TRBV28 to TRBJ1-5; the D is unclear. The V gene's germline CDR1 is MDHEN and CDR2 SYDVKM. Trimming cost V 2 bases and J 1 base, with 6 bases left between them. The length of the CDR3 is 14 residues. This CDR3 is CASSLIQSNQPQHF. As DNA, the CDR3 is TGTGCCAGCAGTTTAATCCAGAGCAATCAGCCCCAGCATTTT.

V is TRBV19 and J is TRBJ2-1, with TRBD2 identical over 7 bases. From germline, CDR1 is LNHDA and CDR2 SQIVND (reference sequence). The J segment lost 6 bases and the V segment lost 7 bases, leaving 12 bases of the junction unmatched. This CDR3 contains 15 residues. The CDR3 region is CASIGGSAAGNEQFF. In DNA, the CDR3 is TGTGCCAGTATCGGGGGGTCCGCCGCTGGCAATGAGCAGTTCTTC. Drawing the rest from reference TRBV19 and TRBJ2-1, the complete variable domain is DGGITQSPKYLFRKEGQNVTLSCEQNLNHDAMYWYRQDPGQGLRLIYYSQIVNDFQKGDIAEGYSVSREKKESFPLTVTSAQKNPTAFYLCASIGGSAAGNEQFFGPGTRLTVL.

The V and J genes are TRBV27 and TRBJ2-7; 11 bases map to TRBD2. V shed 7 bases, J shed 2 bases, and the junction held 7 bases outside the gene matches. The CDR3 spans 15 residues. From germline, CDR1 is MNHEY and CDR2 SMNVEV (reference sequence). CDR3: CASTLSGGATYEQYF. DNA for the CDR3: TGTGCCAGCACCCTTAGCGGGGGGGCCACCTACGAGCAGTACTTC.

This chain uses TRBV7-2 with TRBJ2-7; D is ambiguous. This CDR3 contains 13 residues. V shed 7 bases and J shed 6 bases, with 16 bases lying between them. In germline, CDR1 is SGHTA, CDR2 FQGNSA. The CDR3: CASTLTTSTEQYF. CDR3 coding DNA: TGTGCCAGCACTCTAACTACCAGTACCGAGCAGTACTTC.

With regard to this clone: The sample has other DNA sequences that encode this CDR3 too. The gene calls are TRBV7-2 and TRBJ1-6; 10 nucleotides agree with TRBD1. The CDR3 has 14 residues. After removal of 3 bases from V and 7 bases from J, the junction contained 0 bases not matched to a gene. Germline CDR1 is SGHTA and CDR2 is FQGNSA. This chain's CDR3 is CASSLDRGNSPLHF. The CDR3 nucleotides read TGTGCCAGCAGCTTGGACAGGGGGAATTCACCCCTCCACTTT.

This clone was recorded once. V usage is TRBV6-1 and J usage is TRBJ1-2; 8 nucleotides match TRBD1. CDR1 MNHNS and CDR2 SASEGT come from the germline V gene. V shed 2 bases and J 4 bases; nucleotides not matched to a gene: 9. The length of the CDR3 is 16 residues. In DNA form, the CDR3 reads TGTGCCAGCAGTGAAATCTTCGGGACAGGCCTCTATGGCTACACCTTC. Its protein product is CASSEIFGTGLYGYTF.

V and J are TRBV4-3 and TRBJ1-1, with D possibly matching TRBD1 (6 bases). The CDR3 contains 13 residues. V lost 5 bases and J 3 bases, leaving 10 bases between the germline ends. CDR1 LGHNA and CDR2 YSLEER come from the germline V gene. In DNA, the CDR3 is TGCGCCAGCAGCAGGGGGTGGGACACTGAAGCTTTCTTT. This translates into CASSRGWDTEAFF.

This rearrangement joins TRBV5-1 to TRBJ2-1; D might be TRBD1 (6 bases). CDR1 and CDR2 from the germline V gene are SGHRS and YFSETQ. The CDR3 is made up of 16 amino acids. Trimming cost V 3 bases and J 4 bases, with 17 bases left between them. CDR3 protein: CASSSTVRGAYNEQFF. In DNA, the CDR3 is TGCGCCAGCAGCTCGACAGTCAGGGGCGCTTACAATGAGCAGTTCTTC.

The count of this clone is one. The rearrangement joins TRBV7-3 to TRBJ2-2, with 9 bases fitting TRBD1. The CDR3 has 16 amino acids. The germline V gene has CDR1 SGHTA and CDR2 FQGTGA. The V and J ends lost 5 bases and 3 bases, in that order; junction bases with no gene match: 7. Here the CDR3 DNA reads TGTGCCAGCAGCACCTACAGGGGGCCCGACACCGGGGAGCTGTTTTTT. Amino acids: CASSTYRGPDTGELFF.

V gene TRBV28 combines with J gene TRBJ1-2, with 9 positions matching TRBD1. The trim removed 9 bases at V and 4 bases at J, leaving 12 bases unmatched. Germline V CDR1 and CDR2: MDHEN, SYDVKM. This CDR3 contains 15 residues. CDR3 region: CASQPGQGGVYGYTF. The CDR3 nucleotides read TGTGCCAGTCAGCCGGGACAGGGAGGGGTCTATGGCTACACCTTC.